These T cell receptor beta chains were read from a single sample in a study of blood T cell repertoires in COVID-19. Data came from immunoSEQ multiplex PCR; TCRdb stores just in-frame clones and leaves some out. The profile shows roughly 86,000 clones, about 87% of them singletons. The material sequenced was peripheral blood. The receptors were gathered from a man in his forties with acute or convalescent COVID-19. CDR3s include the opening cysteine and the closing phenylalanine or tryptophan. A D gene is named only where the DNA matches it firmly. Not every row has a clone size; where given, it reads once, few, many or a size class.

D gene | J gene | V gene | clone size | CDR3 DNA | CDR3 protein
TRBD2 | TRBJ2-1 | TRBV11-3 | . | TGTGCCAGCAGCTTGGCTAGCGGGGGGGTAGGGGAGCAGTTCTTC | CASSLASGGVGEQFF
. | TRBJ2-3 | TRBV10-1 | once | TGCGCCAGCAGTGAGTCGAATCCGGGACACTACACAGATACGCAGTATTTT | CASSESNPGHYTDTQYF
. | TRBJ2-2 | TRBV27 | . | TGTGCCAGCAGTAAGGGGTTAGGCACCGGGGAGCTGTTTTTT | CASSKGLGTGELFF
TRBD1 | TRBJ1-6 | TRBV27 | . | TGTGCCAGCAGTGGGGACAGGTTTTCACCCCTCCACTTT | CASSGDRFSPLHF
TRBD2 | TRBJ2-2 | TRBV10-3 | . | TGTGCCATCAGAGCGGGGGCCGTCACCGGGGAGCTGTTTTTT | CAIRAGAVTGELFF
. | TRBJ2-5 | TRBV20-1 | few | TGCAGTGTCCTATCGGGGGAGACCCAGTACTTC | CSVLSGETQYF
. | TRBJ1-1 | TRBV10-3 | . | TGTGCCGGAAGGGGGGGCGGTGGCACTGAAGCTTTCTTT | CAGRGGGGTEAFF
. | TRBJ1-6 | TRBV25-1 | . | TGTGCCAGCAGTGAACTGGGGGGGGCCTCCCTCCACTTT | CASSELGGASLHF
. | TRBJ1-2 | TRBV29-1 | . | TGCAGCGTGCCACGGGGGGCTGGCTACACCTTC | CSVPRGAGYTF
TRBD1 | TRBJ1-2 | TRBV25-1 | . | TGTGCCAGCAGTGATTTTTCGGGACAGGGATCGAAGGGCTACACCTTC | CASSDFSGQGSKGYTF
TRBD1 | TRBJ2-2 | TRBV24-1 | . | TGTGCCACCAGGGGGACAGGGACCGGGGAGCTGTTTTTT | CATRGTGTGELFF
. | TRBJ2-7 | TRBV27 | . | TGTGCCAGCAGCCCCGGCGTTTCGGGCGAGCAGTACTTC | CASSPGVSGEQYF
. | TRBJ1-1 | TRBV11-3 | . | TGTGCCAGCAGCTTCTCGACAGGAACGAACACTGAAGCTTTCTTT | CASSFSTGTNTEAFF
TRBD1 | TRBJ2-3 | TRBV5-1 | . | TGCGCCAGCAGCGTCACCGGGACAGCCACAGATACGCAGTATTTT | CASSVTGTATDTQYF
. | TRBJ2-7 | TRBV6-2/TRBV6-3 | . | TGTGCCAGCAGTTATGGAGTCTTAACGACCTACGAGCAGTACTTC | CASSYGVLTTYEQYF
TRBD2 | TRBJ2-2 | TRBV11-3 | few | TGTGCCAGCAGCTCGACTAGCGGGAGTTCCGGGGAGCTGTTTTTT | CASSSTSGSSGELFF
TRBD2 | TRBJ2-2 | TRBV7-8 | . | TGTGCCAGCAGCTTAGCGGCGAAGGGGAGGGCGAACACCGGGGAGCTGTTTTTT | CASSLAAKGRANTGELFF
. | TRBJ1-6 | TRBV27 | . | TGTGCCAGCAGGCGGCGAACAGGGTCGATTAATTCACCCCTCCACTTT | CASRRRTGSINSPLHF
. | TRBJ2-1 | TRBV6-5 | once | TGTGCCAGCAGGAGGCTTGATGAGCAGTTCTTC | CASRRLDEQFF
. | TRBJ2-5 | TRBV19 | . | TGTGCCAGTAGTATTACAAGCGGACAAGAGACCCAGTACTTC | CASSITSGQETQYF
. | TRBJ2-6 | TRBV19 | . | TGTGCCAGTAGTATCTTTGCGGCTGGGGCCAACGTCCTGACTTTC | CASSIFAAGANVLTF
TRBD2 | TRBJ2-3 | TRBV6-2/TRBV6-3 | . | TGTGCCAGCAGTCCACACTCACTAGCGAGCAGCACAGATACGCAGTATTTT | CASSPHSLASSTDTQYF
. | TRBJ2-2 | TRBV2 | . | TGTGCCAGCAGTGAAGCGGGCTTTCTCCTCTGGTCCAGTTTGAACACCGGGGAGCTGTTTTTT | CASSEAGFLLWSSLNTGELFF
TRBD1 | TRBJ2-5 | TRBV5-1 | . | TGCGCCAGCAGCGGTCAGGGGGCTAAAGGGGAGACCCAGTACTTC | CASSGQGAKGETQYF
. | TRBJ2-5 | TRBV5-4 | . | TGTGCCAGCAGCTTGTCCGGGACCCAGTACTTC | CASSLSGTQYF
. | TRBJ1-2 | TRBV5-4 | . | TGTGCCAGCAGCTTTCCAGGGACAAACTATGGCTACACCTTC | CASSFPGTNYGYTF
TRBD1 | TRBJ1-6 | TRBV19 | . | TGTGCCAGTAGTAAGGGGGACAGAGCTACCCTCCACTTT | CASSKGDRATLHF
TRBD1 | TRBJ2-7 | TRBV11-3 | . | TGTGCCAGCGCCCTTTCGGGACAGGGGAGGCACGAGCAGTACTTC | CASALSGQGRHEQYF
. | TRBJ1-2 | TRBV19 | few | TGTGCCAGTAGTATAGCGGGGGGACAACTTAACTATGGCTACACCTTC | CASSIAGGQLNYGYTF
TRBD1 | TRBJ1-2 | TRBV27 | . | TGTGCCAGCAGTTTAGCAGGGGGTGGCTACACCTTC | CASSLAGGGYTF
. | TRBJ1-4 | TRBV14 | once | TGTGCCAGCAGCCCCCGACAGAGAAATGAAAAACTGTTTTTT | CASSPRQRNEKLFF
TRBD1 | TRBJ1-1 | TRBV19 | few | TGTGCCAGTAGTATCGGGGGACAGGGCCTCGGTGAAGCTTTCTTT | CASSIGGQGLGEAFF
. | TRBJ1-2 | TRBV27 | . | TGTGCCAGCGGAAAGGTTGGGCGAGGCTACACCTTC | CASGKVGRGYTF
. | TRBJ2-5 | TRBV6-1 | . | TGTGCCAGCAGTGAGCAGGACTCATTGGAGACCCAGTACTTC | CASSEQDSLETQYF
. | TRBJ2-7 | TRBV3-1/TRBV3-2 | . | TGTGCCAGCAGCGCGGACAGCTACGAGCAGTACTTC | CASSADSYEQYF
. | TRBJ2-2 | TRBV11-2 | . | TGTGCCAGCACCGCTCAACGGACCGGGGAGCTGTTTTTT | CASTAQRTGELFF
. | TRBJ1-2 | TRBV10-3 | . | TGTGCCATCTCCGAAGGAGGGGACTATGGCTACACCTTC | CAISEGGDYGYTF
. | TRBJ1-1 | TRBV6-5 | . | TGTGCCAGCTTCCAAGGCCGGGACAACTTTTACGCTTTCTTT | CASFQGRDNFYAFF
TRBD1 | TRBJ2-1 | TRBV11-2 | . | TGTGCTAGCAGCTTACGACAGGGCGGGGAGCAGTTCTTC | CASSLRQGGEQFF
. | TRBJ2-1 | TRBV5-4 | . | TGTGCCAGCAGCTTGCGGAGGACCTACAATGAGCAGTTCTTC | CASSLRRTYNEQFF
TRBD1 | TRBJ1-2 | TRBV5-1 | . | TGCGCCAGCAGCTCGGGACAGGGGGACGATGGCTACACCTTC | CASSSGQGDDGYTF
. | TRBJ1-1 | TRBV6-5 | . | TGTGCCAGCAGCGGGAATAAACGGAGCGAAGCTTTCTTT | CASSGNKRSEAFF
. | TRBJ2-2 | TRBV6-2/TRBV6-3 | . | TGTGCCAGCAGCGAGATGAACACCGGGGAGCTGTTTTTT | CASSEMNTGELFF
. | TRBJ1-2 | TRBV6-5 | . | TGTGCCAGCAGACAGGATAACTATGGCTACACCTTC | CASRQDNYGYTF
TRBD1 | TRBJ1-1 | TRBV7-8 | once | TGTGCCAGCAGCGAGAACAGGGGAACTGAAGCTTTCTTT | CASSENRGTEAFF
. | TRBJ1-2 | TRBV5-1 | . | TGCGCCAGCAGCTTGGTTTCAGGGTACAACTATGGCTACACCTTC | CASSLVSGYNYGYTF
TRBD1 | TRBJ1-1 | TRBV3-1/TRBV3-2 | . | TGTGCCAGCAGCCAGGGACAGGGTCTGGGGACTGAAGCTTTCTTT | CASSQGQGLGTEAFF
. | TRBJ2-1 | TRBV29-1 | . | TGCAGCGTTGAAGATACTAAGGGGTACAATGAGCAGTTCTTC | CSVEDTKGYNEQFF
. | TRBJ2-3 | TRBV19 | . | TGTGCCAGTAGGAACTCGCTGGCAGATACGCAGTATTTT | CASRNSLADTQYF
TRBD1 | TRBJ1-2 | TRBV6-2/TRBV6-3 | . | TGTGCCAGCAGTTACGTCCCGGGACAGGGTGATGGCTACACCTTC | CASSYVPGQGDGYTF
TRBD1 | TRBJ1-1 | TRBV11-1 | . | TGTGCCAGCAGCCGGGGACAGGGCTGGGGAACTGAAGCTTTCTTT | CASSRGQGWGTEAFF
. | TRBJ1-1 | TRBV6-5 | . | TGTGCCAGCAGGAGGTCGCAAAACACTGAAGCTTTCTTT | CASRRSQNTEAFF
. | TRBJ1-2 | TRBV7-2 | . | TGTGCCAGCAGCCCCGAAATAAACAGGGTGGATAAGTATGGCTACACCTTC | CASSPEINRVDKYGYTF